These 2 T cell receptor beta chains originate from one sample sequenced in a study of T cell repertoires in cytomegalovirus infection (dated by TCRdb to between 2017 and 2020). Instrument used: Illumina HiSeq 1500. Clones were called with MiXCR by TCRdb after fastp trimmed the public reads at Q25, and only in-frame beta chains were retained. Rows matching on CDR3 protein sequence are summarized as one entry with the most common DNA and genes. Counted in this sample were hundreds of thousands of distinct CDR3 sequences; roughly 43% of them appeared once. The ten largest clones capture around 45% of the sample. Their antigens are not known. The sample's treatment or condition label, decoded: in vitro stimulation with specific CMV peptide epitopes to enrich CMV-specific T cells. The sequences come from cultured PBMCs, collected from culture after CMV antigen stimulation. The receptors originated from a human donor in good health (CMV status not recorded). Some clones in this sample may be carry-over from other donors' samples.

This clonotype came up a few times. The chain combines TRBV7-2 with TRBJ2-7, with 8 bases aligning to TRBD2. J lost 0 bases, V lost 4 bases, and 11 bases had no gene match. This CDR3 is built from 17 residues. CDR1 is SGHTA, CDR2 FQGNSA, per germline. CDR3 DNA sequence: TGTGCCAGCAGCTCCCGCGGGGGGCGGGGCTTCTCCTACGAGCAGTACTTC. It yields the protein CASSSRGGRGFSYEQYF.

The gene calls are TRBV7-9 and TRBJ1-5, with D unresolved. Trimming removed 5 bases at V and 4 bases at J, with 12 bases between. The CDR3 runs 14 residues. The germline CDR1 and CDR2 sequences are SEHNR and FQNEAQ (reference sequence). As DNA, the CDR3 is TGTGCCAGCAGCCTAAGTGGGAAAAATCAGCCCCAGCATTTT. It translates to CASSLSGKNQPQHF.